A selection of T cell receptor beta chains follows, all from one sample in a study of beta chain features in type 1 diabetes. Libraries were prepared by immunoSEQ multiplex PCR; TCRdb keeps only in-frame clonotypes and omits some of them. The data show 850,000 to 900,000 clones, 17% seen once. The sequencing sample was made of naive CD4+ T cells from blood. Receptors originate from a woman younger than 35 in good health. Both conserved end residues are part of each CDR3. A D gene is named only where the DNA matches it firmly. Some rows have no size entry. The others give once, few or many, or a class for an expanded clone.

j_gene,v_gene,d_gene,abundance,CDR3aa,CDR3nt
TRBJ2-5,TRBV10-2,-,few,CASSGAGRAQTQYF,TGCGCCAGCAGTGGTGCGGGCAGGGCCCAGACCCAGTACTTC
TRBJ2-7,TRBV6-6,TRBD2,-,CASWGSGSGEQYF,TGTGCCAGCTGGGGTAGCGGGAGTGGCGAGCAGTACTTC
TRBJ2-2,TRBV14,-,-,CASSQLQTNTGELFF,TGTGCCAGCAGCCAATTACAGACGAACACCGGGGAGCTGTTTTTT
TRBJ2-1,TRBV19,TRBD2,few,CASSKGTSGSNEQFF,TGTGCCAGTAGTAAAGGGACTAGCGGTTCCAATGAGCAGTTCTTC
TRBJ1-2,TRBV7-9,TRBD1,-,CASSPTGEYGYTF,TGTGCCAGCAGCCCGACAGGGGAGTATGGCTACACCTTC
TRBJ2-1,TRBV18,-,few,CASSPPGPGSYNEQFF,TGTGCCAGCTCACCACCGGGACCCGGCTCCTACAATGAGCAGTTCTTC
TRBJ2-7,TRBV11-1,-,-,CASSSLSGLEQYF,TGTGCCAGCAGCTCTCTTTCGGGGCTCGAGCAGTACTTC
TRBJ2-7,TRBV28,-,-,CASSPGTYEQYF,TGTGCCAGCAGCCCCGGGACTTACGAGCAGTACTTC
TRBJ2-7,TRBV28,-,-,CASSQVPIGDHEQYF,TGTGCCAGCAGCCAAGTTCCGATAGGCGACCACGAGCAGTACTTC
TRBJ2-7,TRBV10-2,TRBD2,-,CASSALAGGEQYF,TGCGCCAGCTCGGCACTAGCGGGGGGAGAGCAGTACTTC
TRBJ2-3,TRBV7-3,-,few,CASSLNPGPTGDTQYF,TGTGCCAGCAGCTTAAATCCGGGACCCACAGGGGATACGCAGTATTTT
TRBJ2-6,TRBV5-4,-,few,CASSLGGTSRYSGANVLTF,TGTGCCAGCAGCTTAGGTGGGACATCCAGGTACTCTGGGGCCAACGTCCTGACTTTC
TRBJ2-7,TRBV7-9,-,few,CASSLVPYEQYF,TGTGCCAGCAGCCTTGTTCCCTACGAGCAGTACTTC
TRBJ1-1,TRBV5-4,TRBD1,-,CASTNQGARTEAFF,TGTGCCAGCACGAATCAGGGGGCGAGGACTGAAGCTTTCTTT
TRBJ2-1,TRBV7-9,-,few,CASSPRGAAGSYNEQFF,TGTGCCAGCAGCCCTAGAGGAGCCGCGGGTTCCTACAATGAGCAGTTCTTC
TRBJ2-1,TRBV9,TRBD1,few,CASSAETGIGNEQFF,TGTGCCAGCAGCGCAGAGACAGGGATCGGCAATGAGCAGTTCTTC
TRBJ2-6,TRBV7-2,TRBD1,-,CASRPGTGYSGANVLTF,TGTGCCAGCAGACCAGGGACAGGGTACTCTGGGGCCAACGTCCTGACTTTC
TRBJ1-1,TRBV6-6,-,-,CASSYSGGTEAFF,TGTGCCAGCAGTTACTCGGGAGGCACTGAAGCTTTCTTT
TRBJ1-4,TRBV27,-,few,CASSLSGNGVKLFF,TGTGCCAGCAGTTTATCAGGGAATGGAGTAAAACTGTTTTTT
TRBJ1-4,TRBV9,TRBD1,-,CASSPWTGAGEKLFF,TGTGCCAGCAGCCCCTGGACAGGGGCTGGCGAAAAACTGTTTTTT
TRBJ2-5,TRBV7-9,-,few,CASSPTQETQYF,TGTGCCAGCAGTCCGACCCAAGAGACCCAGTACTTC
TRBJ1-4,TRBV7-9,-,many,CASSRNEKLFF,TGTGCCAGCAGCCGAAATGAAAAACTGTTTTTT
TRBJ2-1,TRBV5-1,-,few,CASSLGLELNEQFF,TGCGCCAGCAGCTTGGGGCTAGAACTTAATGAGCAGTTCTTC
TRBJ2-1,TRBV7-9,TRBD2,few,CASSSRLAVIYNEQFF,TGTGCCAGCAGCTCCCGACTAGCGGTGATCTACAATGAGCAGTTCTTC
TRBJ1-3,TRBV7-2,TRBD1,-,CASSFRPGQGLGGNTIYF,TGTGCCAGCAGCTTCCGACCGGGACAGGGGTTGGGTGGAAACACCATATATTTT
TRBJ2-1,TRBV28,TRBD2,-,CASSSPTSGSNNEQFF,TGTGCCAGCAGTTCTCCGACTAGCGGGAGTAATAATGAGCAGTTCTTC
TRBJ1-3,TRBV10-3,-,-,CAISGGSGNTIYF,TGTGCCATCAGCGGGGGTTCTGGAAACACCATATATTTT
TRBJ2-7,TRBV6-6,-,few,CASSYVSNSLDEQYF,TGTGCCAGCAGTTACGTATCCAACAGCCTCGACGAGCAGTACTTC